Ten or more counts support the clone carrying this T cell receptor beta chain. Its target is unknown. This entry is derived from a study of naive and memory T cell subsets. The CDR3 extends over 14 amino acids. Germline values: CDR1 ENHRY, CDR2 SYGVKD. The V and J ends lost 6 bases and 3 bases, in that order; junction bases with no gene match: 5. Two oligonucleotides, mixed equimolar, formed the beta constant-region primer covering TRBC1 and TRBC2. Ligated cDNA was amplified by four rounds of PCR with nested alpha and beta constant-region primers and SP2. A single record per CDR3 protein comes from TCRdb applying MiXCR to the UMI-ligation and nested PCR reads. The sample contains tens of thousands of distinct CDR3 sequences, around 20% of which appear only once. Alpha and beta libraries were amplified separately from the second PCR onward. CD4+ T cell IFNgamma after overnight CMV lysate exposure gave donor CMV status.

Findings and caveats of the study: TCR counts from RNA may reflect activation-linked expression changes. Clonotypes are single alpha or beta chains, not paired receptors.

Sequencing was done on a sample of effector memory CD4+ T cells from blood. Described subset: effector memory, CD45RA- CD27-. The V call is TRBV10-3, the J call TRBJ2-7, with 10 bases that match TRBD2. This TCR was recovered from a human donor in good health. CDR3 loop: CAIRTSSGSYEQYF. DNA for the CDR3: TGTGCCATCAGAACTTCTAGCGGGAGCTACGAGCAGTACTTC.